The present TCR beta chain was sequenced within a study of T cells in Graves' hyperthyroidism and ophthalmopathy. Broader study findings: The authors' 13 V-J model separated ophthalmopathy from stable hyperthyroidism.

Concerning this clonotype: Its antigen remains unidentified.

Amplification of TCR beta CDR3 regions was performed using RNA transcripts as template. TCR CDR3 underwent first-round RT-PCR with the HTBI primer set. In TCRdb, the multiplex PCR reads were re-called with MiXCR into one record per CDR3 protein. This table holds approximately 400,000 distinct CDR3 sequences, approximately 25% found once. V dropped 10 bases and J dropped 0 bases, with 12 bases sitting between them. The V gene's germline CDR1 is MNHEY and CDR2 SMNVEV (reference sequence). The CDR3 is 14 amino acids. Sample: blood. The rearrangement joins TRBV27 to TRBJ2-2; D might be TRBD1 or TRBD2, each matching 5 bases. This receptor was taken from a man between 50 and 59 years old with Graves' hyperthyroidism. The CDR3 sequence is CAIRDAANTGELFF. The CDR3 DNA follows: TGTGCCATCCGGGACGCCGCGAACACCGGGGAGCTGTTTTTT.